This TCR beta chain stems from a study of blood T cells in healthy people across ages. The CDR3 consists of 12 residues. Trimming shortened V by 3 bases and J by 10 bases, and 11 bases separated the two germline ends. With a J-beta primer mix and a sample-barcoded 5' primer, a second PCR ran roughly 6 to 11 cycles. Via MiXCR, TCRdb re-called the 5' RACE reads, giving one row per CDR3 protein. The data contain 1.5 million to 2 million distinct CDR3 sequences, 25% to 30% of them singletons. This TCR came from a woman in her twenties or thirties in good health. Sequenced: blood. The rearrangement links TRBV12-3 or TRBV12-4 to TRBJ2-3; D may be TRBD1 or TRBD2 (5 bases each). This chain's CDR3 is CASSFARGAQYF. The CDR3 DNA follows: TGTGCCAGCAGTTTCGCCCGGGGCGCGCAGTATTTT.